This TCR beta chain was identified in a study of response to subunit inactivated influenza vaccine. MiXCR, run by TCRdb on the RT-PCR reads, gives a single entry per CDR3 protein. The table has about 530,000 distinct CDR3 sequences, roughly 12% seen once. CDR1 and CDR2 from the germline V gene are SGHTA and FQGNSA. This CDR3 spans 17 amino acids. V gave up 4 bases and J gave up 5 bases; unmatched junction bases: 15. The origin of this receptor is a man aged 45-65 years who received an inactivated influenza vaccine. This specimen was PBMCs from blood, taken on the day of vaccination. This rearrangement joins TRBV7-2 to TRBJ2-5, with TRBD2 matching 8 bases. The CDR3, as DNA: TGTGCCAGCAGCTCGAGGCCGCGGGGGGCCCCATCGGAGACCCAGTACTTC. It is translated as CASSSRPRGAPSETQYF.